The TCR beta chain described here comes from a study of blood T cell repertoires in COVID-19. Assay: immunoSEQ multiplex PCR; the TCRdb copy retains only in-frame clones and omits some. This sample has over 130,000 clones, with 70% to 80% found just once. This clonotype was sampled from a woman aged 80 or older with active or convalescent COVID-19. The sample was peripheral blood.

In DNA, the CDR3 is TGTGCCAGCAGTCCAGGACAGGGATTCGCAACTAATGAAAAACTGTTTTTT. This gives the protein CASSPGQGFATNEKLFF. This chain joins TRBV27 and TRBJ1-4, with 8 bases identical to TRBD1. CDR3 length: 17 residues. Germline V CDR1 and CDR2: MNHEY, SMNVEV (reference sequence). V lost 5 bases to trimming and J lost 0 bases; unmatched junction nucleotides: 8.